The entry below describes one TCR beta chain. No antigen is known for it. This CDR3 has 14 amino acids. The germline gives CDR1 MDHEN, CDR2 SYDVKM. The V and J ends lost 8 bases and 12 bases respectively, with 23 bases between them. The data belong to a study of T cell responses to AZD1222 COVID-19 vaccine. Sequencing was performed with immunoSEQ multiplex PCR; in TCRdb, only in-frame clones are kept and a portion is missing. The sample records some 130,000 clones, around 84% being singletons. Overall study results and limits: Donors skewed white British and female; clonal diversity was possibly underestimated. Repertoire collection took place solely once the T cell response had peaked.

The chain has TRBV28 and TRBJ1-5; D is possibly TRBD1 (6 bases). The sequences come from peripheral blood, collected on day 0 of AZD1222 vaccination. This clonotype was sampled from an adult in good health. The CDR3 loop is CASGKTGLNQGQHF. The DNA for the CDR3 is TGTGCCAGCGGAAAAACAGGGTTAAATCAGGGCCAGCATTTT. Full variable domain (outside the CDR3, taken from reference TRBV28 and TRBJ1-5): DVKVTQSSRYLVKRTGEKVFLECVQDMDHENMFWYRQDPGLGLRLIYFSYDVKMKEKGDIPEGYSVSREKKERFSLILESASTNQTSMYLCASGKTGLNQGQHFGDGTRLSIL.